These 21 T cell receptor beta chains were all obtained from the same sample, sequenced in a study of blood T cell repertoires in COVID-19. The protocol was immunoSEQ multiplex PCR, while the TCRdb copy is restricted to in-frame clones and leaves out a portion. The table records fewer than 400,000 clones, roughly 86% of them present only once. Material for sequencing was PBMCs or T cells enriched from blood (not recorded which). The receptors here all came from a woman between 25 and 40 years old who had recovered from COVID-19.

This clone was counted a few times. This chain connects TRBV7-9 to TRBJ2-5; the D gene is possibly TRBD2 (6 bases). The CDR3 runs 15 residues. V lost 5 bases and J lost 2, with 15 bases in between. The germline gives CDR1 SEHNR, CDR2 FQNEAQ (reference sequence). The CDR3 DNA reads TGTGCCAGCAGCCCCCGGTGGGGGGATCAAGAGACCCAGTACTTC. The encoded protein is CASSPRWGDQETQYF.

In its sample, this clone was seen a few times. The rearrangement uses TRBV27 and TRBJ2-7, with 12 positions matching TRBD2. The trim removed 4 bases at V and 5 bases at J, leaving 21 bases unmatched. The V gene's germline CDR1 is MNHEY and CDR2 SMNVEV (reference sequence). CDR3 length: 20 residues. The CDR3, as DNA: TGTGCCAGCAGTTCCCTCCGGTGGCTAGCGGGGGGGACGCCCAGGGACGAGCAGTACTTC. It codes for CASSSLRWLAGGTPRDEQYF.

This clone was detected only a few times. The chain is built from TRBV21-1 and TRBJ2-7; TRBD1 is the table's D call and was not checked against the DNA. TRBV21-1 is assigned pseudogene status. There are 14 residues in the CDR3. CDR3 protein: CASSKEAGFGEQYF. Here the CDR3 DNA reads TGTGCCAGCAGCAAAGAGGCAGGGTTTGGCGAGCAGTACTTC.

The rearrangement uses TRBV5-4 and TRBJ1-6, with D possibly matching TRBD1 (6 bases). CDR3 length: 15 residues. Per the germline V gene, CDR1 is SGHNT and CDR2 is YYREEE (reference sequence). Trimming pared 2 bases from V and 5 bases from J, leaving 11 bases between. The CDR3: CASSFQGRDNSPLHF. CDR3 coding DNA: TGTGCCAGCAGCTTCCAGGGGAGGGATAATTCACCCCTCCACTTT.

This chain uses TRBV28 with TRBJ1-5; D not certain. From germline, CDR1 is MDHEN and CDR2 SYDVKM. CDR3 length: 14 amino acids. V lost 7 bases and J 3 bases, leaving 13 bases between the germline ends. CDR3 coding DNA: TGTGCCAGCATTAGTGGGCAGCCCAATCAGCCCCAGCATTTT. This encodes CASISGQPNQPQHF.

The chain carries TRBV5-6 and TRBJ2-2; 9 bases map to TRBD2. This CDR3 has 15 amino acids. Losses at the gene ends were 0 bases for V and 6 bases for J; bases not matched to a gene: 3. Germline V gives CDR1 SGHDT, CDR2 YYEEEE. This CDR3 is CASSLGGLASGELFF. The CDR3 DNA sequence: TGTGCCAGCAGCTTGGGGGGACTAGCCTCCGGGGAGCTGTTTTTT.

The chain recombines TRBV27 with TRBJ2-3; TRBD2 matches at 7 bases. The ends lost 4 bases at V and 8 bases at J; junction bases unmatched: 9. The CDR3 covers 14 residues. In germline, CDR1 is MNHEY, CDR2 SMNVEV (reference sequence). CDR3 sequence: CASSSMGGKGTQYF. The DNA of the CDR3 is TGTGCCAGCAGTTCTATGGGGGGGAAGGGTACGCAGTATTTT.

The gene calls are TRBV7-2 and TRBJ2-1; perhaps TRBD1 as D (6 bases). CDR1 is SGHTA and CDR2 is FQGNSA in the germline V gene. V shed 5 bases and J shed 1 base, with 18 bases lying between them. The CDR3 spans 17 residues. The CDR3 here is CASSTRAHRVSYNEQFF. CDR3 sequence (DNA): TGTGCCAGCAGCACCCGGGCCCACAGGGTTTCCTACAATGAGCAGTTCTTC.

The V gene is TRBV24-1, the J gene TRBJ2-1; a weak D match, TRBD1 (5 bases). V lost 0 bases and J lost 14, with 13 bases in between. Germline CDR1 KGHDR, CDR2 SFDVKD. CDR3 length: 13 amino acids. The CDR3 bases are TGTGCCACCAGTGATTTGAGTGGGCAGGGTGAGTTCTTC. Amino acids: CATSDLSGQGEFF.

The chain uses TRBV21-1 and TRBJ2-2; the DNA was not used to check the table's D call, TRBD2. TRBV21-1 has pseudogene status. The CDR3 covers 17 residues. The CDR3 nucleotides are TGTGCCAGCAGCAAAGTTCCGGGAGTGGCCAACACCGGGGAGCTGTTTTTT. This codes for CASSKVPGVANTGELFF.

The chain is built from TRBV7-9 and TRBJ1-5, with 11 bases identical to TRBD1. Germline V gene lookup returns CDR1 SEHNR and CDR2 FQNEAQ (reference sequence). With 4 bases clipped from V and 6 bases from J, the junction kept 2 bases outside the gene matches. CDR3 length equals 14 residues. The CDR3 region is CASSSDRGRQPQHF. For the CDR3, the DNA is TGTGCCAGCAGCTCGGACAGGGGGCGTCAGCCCCAGCATTTT.

Here the CDR3 reads CASSYGDTQYF. The CDR3 nucleotides read TGTGCCAGCAGTTACGGGGATACGCAGTATTTT. The chain couples TRBV12-3 or TRBV12-4 to TRBJ2-3; D ambiguous. The CDR3 totals 11 residues. Trimming took 4 bases from V and 6 from J, leaving 5 bases between them.

The chain joins TRBV7-2 to TRBJ1-2, with D possibly TRBD1 on 5 matching bases. Germline-derived CDR1 and CDR2 are SGHTA and FQGNSA. Trimming took off 5 bases at V and 4 bases at J, with 17 bases between the two ends. This CDR3 region has 15 residues. In nucleotides, the CDR3 is TGTGCCAGCAGCGCCTCACAGGTTCTCCTCTATGGCTACACCTTC. Encoded protein: CASSASQVLLYGYTF.

The rearrangement joins TRBV27 to TRBJ2-3, with TRBD2 identical over 9 bases. Germline-derived CDR1 and CDR2 are MNHEY and SMNVEV (reference sequence). The CDR3 length is 14 residues. The V segment lost 8 bases and the J segment 8 bases; nucleotides outside the gene matches: 11. CDR3 sequence: CASGGLAGAGTQYF. The CDR3 DNA is TGTGCCAGCGGGGGACTAGCCGGGGCGGGTACGCAGTATTTT.

The genes are TRBV9 and TRBJ2-1; D may be TRBD2 (7 bases). The length of the CDR3 is 15 residues. The V gene's germline CDR1 is SGDLS and CDR2 YYNGEE. Trimming stripped 4 bases from V and 2 bases from J, with 13 bases between. CDR3 sequence (DNA): TGTGCCAGCAGCCCCGCGGGGGCCGCCTACAATGAGCAGTTCTTC. As protein: CASSPAGAAYNEQFF.

This clone was observed a few times. The chain is built from TRBV6-5 and TRBJ1-1; 8 nucleotides line up with TRBD1. The CDR3 has 14 amino acids. CDR1 MNHEY and CDR2 SVGAGI come from the germline V gene. Trimming took 6 bases from V and 4 from J; bases not matched to a gene: 7. The CDR3 sequence is CASSLNTGGTEAFF. Here the CDR3 DNA reads TGTGCCAGCAGCCTCAACACAGGGGGCACTGAAGCTTTCTTT.

The CDR3 region has the DNA TGCAGCGTTGTGTGGGCTGAAAACATTCAGTACTTC. This encodes CSVVWAENIQYF. This chain joins TRBV29-1 and TRBJ2-4, with D hard to call. V was cut by 4 bases and J by 5 bases, with 9 bases left in between. Germline CDR1 is SQVTM and CDR2 is ANQGSEA. The CDR3 loop spans 12 amino acids.

The chain has TRBV6-6 and TRBJ1-5; 9 bases match TRBD1. CDR1 MNHNY and CDR2 SVGAGI come from the germline V gene (reference sequence). The length of the CDR3 is 16 residues. V lost 2 bases and J lost 1; bases outside the gene matches: 3. For the CDR3, the DNA is TGTGCCAGCAGTTACCTACAGGGGGCAAGCAATCAGCCCCAGCATTTT. Residues: CASSYLQGASNQPQHF.

This clone has a count of ten or more. The V gene is TRBV4-1, the J gene TRBJ1-4, with 8 bases fitting TRBD1. CDR1 MGHRA and CDR2 YSYEKL come from the germline V gene. Losses at the gene ends were 1 base for V and 6 bases for J; bases not matched to a gene: 4. The CDR3 sequence is 15 residues long. CDR3 amino acids: CASSQGPGGYEKLFF. For the CDR3, the DNA is TGCGCCAGCAGCCAAGGGCCAGGGGGCTATGAAAAACTGTTTTTT.

This clone was seen repeatedly, ten times or more. V usage is TRBV6-6 and J usage is TRBJ2-7; 11 nucleotides match TRBD2. Germline V lookup: CDR1 MNHNY, CDR2 SVGAGI (reference sequence). V gave up 2 bases and J gave up 6 bases; unmatched junction bases: 6. This CDR3 has 15 residues. CDR3 region: CASSYTLAGGTEQYF. CDR3 nucleotides: TGTGCCAGCAGTTACACGTTAGCGGGAGGGACCGAGCAGTACTTC.

Only one count was recorded for this clone. The rearrangement uses TRBV4-2 and TRBJ2-5; a weak D match, TRBD2 (7 bases). Germline CDR1 reads LGHNA; CDR2 reads YNFKEQ. V was cut by 3 bases and J by 9 bases, with 26 bases left in between. CDR3 size: 17 residues. This CDR3 is CASSQPGATGGTRAQYF. The CDR3 nucleotides read TGTGCCAGCAGCCAGCCCGGCGCGACGGGGGGCACCAGGGCCCAGTACTTC.